These T cell receptor beta chains were read from a single sample in a study of PD-1 blockade in classical Hodgkin lymphoma. Measured with immunoSEQ multiplex PCR; TCRdb has only the in-frame clones, and not every one. This table holds some 96,000 clones, roughly 76% found once. The starting material was peripheral blood mononuclear cells (PBMCs), obtained before the second cycle of nivolumab. The receptors derive from a human donor with classical Hodgkin lymphoma. CDR3s include the opening cysteine and the closing phenylalanine or tryptophan. The D gene is left open where the match is weak. Where a row states a size, it is once, few, many or the class of an expanded clone; other rows omit it.

NA,TRBJ2-1,TRBV11-2,NA,16,CASSLDEGSSYNEQFF,TGTGCCAGCAGCTTAGATGAGGGCTCCTCCTACAATGAGCAGTTCTTC
NA,TRBJ2-5,TRBV9,NA,13,CASSKMEGVTQYF,TGTGCCAGCAGCAAAATGGAGGGGGTGACCCAGTACTTC
NA,TRBJ2-7,TRBV6-5,TRBD2,16,CASSYSRGLAARQQYF,TGTGCCAGCAGTTACTCCCGGGGACTAGCAGCCCGACAGCAGTACTTC
NA,TRBJ2-3,TRBV5-6,TRBD2,17,CASSPVGRSPSSDTQYF,TGTGCCAGCAGCCCGGTCGGGAGGTCCCCATCATCAGATACGCAGTATTTT
NA,TRBJ1-1,TRBV7-9,NA,14,CASSSVAVNTEAFF,TGTGCCAGCAGCTCCGTGGCAGTGAACACTGAAGCTTTCTTT
NA,TRBJ1-4,TRBV7-2,TRBD1,13,CASSLGTGGSLFF,TGTGCCAGCAGCTTAGGGACAGGCGGTTCCCTGTTTTTT
NA,TRBJ2-7,TRBV9,TRBD1,15,CASSPRTGAGYEQYF,TGTGCCAGCAGCCCTCGGACAGGGGCCGGGTACGAGCAGTACTTC
NA,TRBJ2-3,TRBV29-1,TRBD2,15,CSVVGREGNADTQYF,TGCAGCGTTGTTGGGCGGGAGGGAAATGCAGATACGCAGTATTTT
NA,TRBJ1-5,TRBV5-1,NA,16,CASSLEGPYSNQPQHF,TGCGCCAGCAGCTTGGAGGGTCCCTATAGCAATCAGCCCCAGCATTTT
many,TRBJ1-5,TRBV7-9,TRBD1,16,CASSFAGTGGTQPQHF,TGTGCCAGCAGTTTTGCCGGGACAGGGGGCACTCAGCCCCAGCATTTT
few,TRBJ1-2,TRBV28,TRBD1,16,CASSAPSETGGRGYTF,TGTGCCAGCAGTGCCCCCTCCGAGACAGGGGGAAGAGGCTACACCTTC
NA,TRBJ1-1,TRBV19,NA,13,CASSLWGNTEAFF,TGTGCCAGTAGTCTTTGGGGGAACACTGAAGCTTTCTTT
NA,TRBJ2-4,TRBV2,NA,16,CASSITGLIAKNIQYF,TGTGCCAGCAGCATAACGGGGCTGATAGCCAAAAACATTCAGTACTTC
NA,TRBJ2-1,TRBV7-2,NA,15,CASSLGGVRLNEQFF,TGTGCCAGCAGCTTAGGTGGGGTCAGACTCAATGAGCAGTTCTTC
once,TRBJ2-1,TRBV5-6,TRBD2,15,CASSAGLAGINEQFF,TGTGCCAGCAGCGCCGGACTAGCGGGAATAAATGAGCAGTTCTTC
NA,TRBJ1-1,TRBV5-1,TRBD1,13,CASSPRTGLEAFF,TGCGCCAGCAGCCCCAGGACAGGGTTGGAAGCTTTCTTT
NA,TRBJ2-7,TRBV6-1,NA,14,CASSEDGPYYEQYF,TGTGCCAGCAGTGAAGATGGGCCCTACTACGAGCAGTACTTC
NA,TRBJ2-5,TRBV5-1,NA,15,CASSLPGGAGETQYF,TGCGCCAGCAGCTTGCCAGGTGGAGCAGGGGAGACCCAGTACTTC
NA,TRBJ2-7,TRBV6-5,TRBD1,14,CASSYSTGPYEQYF,TGTGCCAGCAGTTACTCGACAGGGCCGTACGAGCAGTACTTC
NA,TRBJ2-5,TRBV14,NA,13,CASSRQLQETQYF,TGTGCCAGCAGCCGACAGCTTCAAGAGACCCAGTACTTC
few,TRBJ2-3,TRBV5-4,NA,14,CASSLTGPIDTQYF,TGTGCCAGCAGCTTGACAGGGCCAATAGATACGCAGTATTTT
NA,TRBJ1-1,TRBV10-3,TRBD1,13,CATRTGEGTEAFF,TGTGCCACCCGGACAGGGGAGGGCACTGAAGCTTTCTTT
NA,TRBJ2-3,TRBV13,TRBD2,17,CASSFPSASGSTDTQYF,TGTGCCAGCAGCTTCCCCTCGGCTAGCGGGAGCACAGATACGCAGTATTTT
NA,TRBJ1-5,TRBV2,TRBD1,13,CASGQDSNQPQHF,TGTGCCAGCGGACAGGATAGCAATCAGCCCCAGCATTTT
NA,TRBJ1-3,TRBV7-2,NA,15,CASSPAVNSGNTIYF,TGTGCCAGCAGTCCGGCAGTTAACTCTGGAAACACCATATATTTT
NA,TRBJ2-3,TRBV7-2,TRBD2,18,CASSLRGLAGGGTDTQYF,TGTGCCAGCAGCTTGAGGGGACTAGCGGGAGGCGGCACAGATACGCAGTATTTT
NA,TRBJ2-1,TRBV9,NA,15,CASSVELNSYNEQFF,TGTGCCAGCAGCGTAGAACTGAACTCCTACAATGAGCAGTTCTTC
NA,TRBJ1-6,TRBV5-6,TRBD1,15,CASSEPGQPNSPLHF,TGTGCCAGCAGCGAACCGGGACAGCCAAATTCACCCCTCCACTTT
NA,TRBJ2-1,TRBV5-5,TRBD1,14,CASSSRDSKNEQFF,TGTGCCAGCAGCTCCCGGGACAGCAAAAATGAGCAGTTCTTC
NA,TRBJ1-2,TRBV6-5,NA,14,CASTPLQRNYGYTF,TGTGCCAGCACCCCCCTGCAGAGGAACTATGGCTACACCTTC
NA,TRBJ1-2,TRBV5-4,TRBD1,14,CASSRTGGTDGYTF,TGTGCCAGCAGCCGGACAGGGGGGACTGATGGCTACACCTTC
NA,TRBJ2-2,TRBV11-2,NA,13,CASSRTRTGELFF,TGTGCCAGCAGTCGGACGCGTACCGGGGAGCTGTTTTTT
NA,TRBJ2-7,TRBV7-2,TRBD2,14,CASTILAGGYEQYF,TGTGCCAGCACCATACTAGCGGGAGGCTACGAGCAGTACTTC